Listed here are 14 T cell receptor beta chains from one sample, sequenced in a study of cytomegalovirus exposure and HLA in healthy donors. Repertoires were generated with immunoSEQ multiplex PCR, while TCRdb's copy carries only in-frame clones and drops some. The sample consists of fewer than 70,000 clones, about 96% of them appearing once. Sequenced material: PBMCs. All receptors come from a man younger than 30 in good health and CMV-seronegative.

This clone was recorded once. The chain is built from TRBV27 and TRBJ2-1; 9 bases line up with TRBD2. The CDR3 has 15 amino acids. V lost 5 bases, J lost 8 bases, and 10 bases stayed unmatched. The V gene's germline CDR1 is MNHEY and CDR2 SMNVEV (reference sequence). CDR3 loop: CASSPYSGRIDEQFF. The CDR3 DNA sequence: TGTGCCAGCAGTCCCTATAGCGGGAGAATCGATGAGCAGTTCTTC.

The chain combines TRBV6-6 with TRBJ2-7, with 12 positions matching TRBD1. The CDR3 is made up of 16 amino acids. Trimming removed 6 bases from V and 4 bases from J; junction bases left unmatched: 10. Germline V gene data show CDR1 as MNHNY and CDR2 as SVGAGI (reference sequence). This chain's CDR3 is CASSAGPGQGAYEQYF. The CDR3 DNA reads as TGTGCCAGCAGCGCAGGGCCGGGACAGGGGGCTTACGAGCAGTACTTC.

The CDR3 DNA reads as TGCGCCAGCACGACAGGGACTGAAGCTTTCTTT. Amino acid sequence: CASTTGTEAFF. This rearrangement joins TRBV4-1 to TRBJ1-1; the match to TRBD1 covers 7 bases. This CDR3 is built from 11 residues. V lost 7 bases and J lost 5; bases outside the gene matches: 1. Germline CDR1 MGHRA, CDR2 YSYEKL.

This chain connects TRBV30 to TRBJ2-5; D perhaps matches TRBD1 (5 bases). V shed 1 base and J shed 0 bases, with 9 bases lying between them. CDR3 size: 14 residues. Germline V CDR1 and CDR2: GTSNPN, SVGIG (reference sequence). The DNA for the CDR3 is TGTGCCTGGAGTGCCTCAGGGTACCAAGAGACCCAGTACTTC. This translates into CAWSASGYQETQYF.

The chain combines TRBV5-1 with TRBJ1-2; D possibly corresponds to TRBD1 (6 bases). V dropped 2 bases and J dropped 5 bases, with 13 bases sitting between them. The CDR3 is 14 residues long. Germline V lookup: CDR1 SGHRS, CDR2 YFSETQ. CDR3 protein: CASSLAGRGYGYTF. CDR3 DNA sequence: TGCGCCAGCAGCTTAGCCGGTAGGGGGTATGGCTACACCTTC. The whole variable domain, remainder taken from reference TRBV5-1 and TRBJ1-2, is KAGVTQTPRYLIKTRGQQVTLSCSPISGHRSVSWYQQTPGQGLQFLFEYFSETQRNKGNFPGRFSGRQFSNSRSEMNVSTLELGDSALYLCASSLAGRGYGYTFGSGTRLTVV.

This CDR3 is CASSPYRGTEAFF. The DNA of the CDR3 is TGTGCCAGCTCACCGTACAGGGGCACTGAAGCTTTCTTT. This chain connects TRBV18 to TRBJ1-1; 7 bases are shared with TRBD1. The CDR3 sequence is 13 residues long. J was trimmed by 4 bases and V by 3 bases; bases with no gene match: 2. Germline assignment: CDR1 KGHSH and CDR2 LQKENI.

The V gene is TRBV4-2, the J gene TRBJ1-5; D gene unclear. CDR1 is LGHNA, CDR2 YNFKEQ, per germline. The CDR3 contains 14 residues. Trimming took 5 bases from V and 0 from J, leaving 8 bases between them. Here the CDR3 DNA reads TGTGCCAGCAGCTCAGATTATAGCAATCAGCCCCAGCATTTT. This codes for CASSSDYSNQPQHF.

J is TRBJ2-1 and V is TRBV4-1; D is possibly TRBD2 (6 bases). The CDR3 is made up of 17 amino acids. Trimming left V 1 base short and J 6 bases short, with 19 bases between. Germline V CDR1 and CDR2: MGHRA, YSYEKL. The CDR3 sequence: CASSQAFGTVITNEQFF. In DNA, the CDR3 is TGCGCCAGCAGCCAAGCTTTCGGGACTGTCATTACCAATGAGCAGTTCTTC.

The chain uses TRBV6-5 and TRBJ1-2, with 10 bases that match TRBD1. The CDR3 covers 15 residues. V gave up 5 bases and J gave up 12 bases; unmatched junction bases: 15. CDR1 MNHEY and CDR2 SVGAGI come from the germline V gene. The CDR3 DNA follows: TGTGCCAGCAGTCGTGAAGCCGGGACAGGGGAGTTCGACACCTTC. Translated: CASSREAGTGEFDTF.

The chain has TRBV28 and TRBJ2-7; 7 bases are shared with TRBD1. Germline assignment: CDR1 MDHEN and CDR2 SYDVKM. Unmatched junction bases numbered 13, after V lost 8 bases and J lost 6 bases. The CDR3 consists of 14 residues. The CDR3 protein is CASGGQSGSGEQYF. The CDR3 nucleotides are TGTGCCAGCGGGGGACAGAGCGGCAGCGGCGAGCAGTACTTC.

This sequence joins TRBV19 and TRBJ1-4; D is undetermined. Germline-derived CDR1 and CDR2 are LNHDA and SQIVND (reference sequence). V lost 3 bases, J lost 7 bases, and 12 bases lay in between. The CDR3 extends over 14 amino acids. Here the CDR3 DNA reads TGTGCCAGTAGTATTTCCTCCGCGGGTGAAAAACTGTTTTTT. This translates into CASSISSAGEKLFF.

This sequence joins TRBV30 and TRBJ2-1, with TRBD2 identical over 10 bases. V lost 1 base, J lost 8 bases, and 8 bases stayed unmatched. The CDR3 length is 15 residues. Germline V gene sequence: CDR1 GTSNPN, CDR2 SVGIG (reference sequence). CDR3 nucleotides: TGTGCCTGGAGTGGGGGACTAGCGTCCCGGGATGAGCAGTTCTTC. Its protein is CAWSGGLASRDEQFF.

The chain links TRBV28 to TRBJ2-1, with D unresolved. Between the trimmed V and J ends, which lost 2 bases and 3 bases, there was a span of 2 bases. Germline loops: CDR1 MDHEN, CDR2 SYDVKM. The CDR3 is 12 amino acids. CDR3 DNA: TGTGCCAGCAGTTTACTCTACAATGAGCAGTTCTTC. As protein: CASSLLYNEQFF.

J is TRBJ2-7 and V is TRBV29-1; D is undetermined. This CDR3 contains 13 residues. In germline, CDR1 is SQVTM, CDR2 ANQGSEA. Trimming cost V 5 bases and J 0 bases, with 11 bases left between them. Here the CDR3 reads CSVREDSSYEQYF. CDR3 nucleotides: TGCAGCGTTCGAGAGGATAGCTCCTACGAGCAGTACTTC.